This T cell receptor (beta chain) was observed in a study of blood T cell repertoires in COVID-19. Study summary: Acute and convalescent COVID-19 specimens originated in the United States, Italy and Spain. Sample material is recorded as cDNA or gDNA derived from T cells, B-cell-depleted T cells, or PBMCs.

Per the original methods: Reference gene primer amplification gave nucleated cell count estimates. Method: immunoSEQ multiplex PCR; TCRdb's copy keeps in-frame clones and lacks some. V and J calls and clone size come straight from that table; D and trimming were deduced from the DNA. The data contain 200,000 to 250,000 clones, 80% to 85% of them singletons. Germline CDR1 is KGHDR and CDR2 is SFDVKD. This CDR3 has 13 amino acids. The V end was cut by 12 bases, the J end by 2 bases, with 16 bases between. The receptor was isolated from a woman in her 30s who had recovered from COVID-19. The rearrangement uses TRBV24-1 and TRBJ2-7; tentatively, D is TRBD1 (6 bases). The sample comprised peripheral blood. The CDR3 DNA follows: TGTGCCGGTACGGGGACACCCACCTACGAGCAGTACTTC. It encodes CAGTGTPTYEQYF.